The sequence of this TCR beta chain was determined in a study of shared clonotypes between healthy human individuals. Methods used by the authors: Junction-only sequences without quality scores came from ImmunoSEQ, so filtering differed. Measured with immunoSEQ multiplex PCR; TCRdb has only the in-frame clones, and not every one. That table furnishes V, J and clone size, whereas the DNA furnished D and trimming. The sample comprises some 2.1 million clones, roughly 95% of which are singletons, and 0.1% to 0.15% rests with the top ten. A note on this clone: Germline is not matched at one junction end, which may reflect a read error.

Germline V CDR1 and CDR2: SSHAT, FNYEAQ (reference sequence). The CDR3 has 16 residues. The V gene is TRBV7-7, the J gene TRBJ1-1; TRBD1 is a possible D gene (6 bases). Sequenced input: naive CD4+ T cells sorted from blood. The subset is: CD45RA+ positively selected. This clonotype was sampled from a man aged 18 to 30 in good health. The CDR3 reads CASSLAKWGGCTEAFF. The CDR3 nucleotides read TGTGCTAGCAGCTTAGCGAAATGGGGGGGCTGCACTGAAGCTTTCTTT.